What follows are 8 T cell receptor beta chains derived from one specimen sequenced in a study of CD8+ T cells in alopecia areata. Once RNA had been extracted, it was reverse transcribed into cDNA to act as the sequencing template. TCRdb keeps only in-frame clones here, not all; method: immunoSEQ multiplex PCR. The table shows about 150,000 clones, with roughly 44% occurring only once. The sample consisted of CD4+ T cells sorted from blood. Source of these receptors: a human donor with alopecia areata.

J is TRBJ2-1 and V is TRBV28; D is unresolved. Germline values: CDR1 MDHEN, CDR2 SYDVKM. The CDR3 covers 15 residues. Trimming stripped 3 bases from V and 5 bases from J, with 14 bases between. The CDR3 protein is CASSFLKWMHNEQFF. The CDR3 DNA reads TGTGCCAGCAGTTTTCTCAAATGGATGCACAATGAGCAGTTCTTC.

J is TRBJ2-6 and V is TRBV9; no clear D gene. The CDR3 loop spans 13 amino acids. Germline-derived CDR1 and CDR2 are SGDLS and YYNGEE. Trimming pared 2 bases from V and 1 base from J, leaving 1 base between. As DNA, the CDR3 is TGTGCCAGCAGCGTTTCTGGGGCCAACGTCCTGACTTTC. It specifies CASSVSGANVLTF.

The genes are TRBV4-1 and TRBJ2-1; D perhaps matches TRBD2 (6 bases). Trimming left V 6 bases short and J 3 bases short, with 9 bases between. Germline V gives CDR1 MGHRA, CDR2 YSYEKL. The CDR3 runs to 13 residues. This CDR3 reads CASRGLNYNEQFF. The CDR3 nucleotides read TGCGCCAGCAGGGGACTGAACTACAATGAGCAGTTCTTC.

The chain couples TRBV7-3 to TRBJ2-3; 9 nucleotides align to TRBD2. CDR1 is SGHTA and CDR2 is FQGTGA in the germline V gene. The trim removed 2 bases at V and 6 bases at J, leaving 6 bases unmatched. This CDR3 contains 15 residues. CDR3 sequence (DNA): TGTGCCAGCAGCTTAGTAGCGGGAGTTGGTGATACGCAGTATTTT. It translates to CASSLVAGVGDTQYF.

The chain joins TRBV7-9 to TRBJ2-1; either TRBD1 or TRBD2 may fit D (5 bases each). The V gene lost 4 bases and the J gene lost 0 bases, with 16 bases spanning the gap. The CDR3 contains 17 residues. CDR1 SEHNR and CDR2 FQNEAQ come from the germline V gene (reference sequence). The CDR3: CASSSGWGGRSYNEQFF. The CDR3 nucleotides read TGTGCCAGCAGCTCCGGTTGGGGCGGGCGCTCCTACAATGAGCAGTTCTTC.

The chain has TRBV30 and TRBJ1-5, with 8 bases aligning to TRBD1. The ends lost 4 bases at V and 6 bases at J; junction bases unmatched: 5. The CDR3 contains 13 residues. CDR1 GTSNPN and CDR2 SVGIG come from the germline V gene (reference sequence). CDR3 bases: TGTGCCTGGACAGGGGGCATGGGTCAGCCCCAGCATTTT. This codes for CAWTGGMGQPQHF.

This chain uses TRBV29-1 with TRBJ1-2, with 8 nucleotides matching TRBD1. Germline CDR1 and CDR2: SQVTM and ANQGSEA. CDR3 length: 14 amino acids. Unmatched junction bases numbered 11, after V lost 7 bases and J lost 4 bases. The CDR3 spells CSAKAQGAGYGYTF. DNA for the CDR3: TGCAGCGCTAAAGCGCAGGGGGCCGGCTATGGCTACACCTTC.

This clone was found a few times. V usage is TRBV29-1 and J usage is TRBJ2-1; 7 bases match TRBD2. The CDR3 sequence is 14 residues long. Germline CDR1 reads SQVTM; CDR2 reads ANQGSEA. V was clipped by 5 bases and J by 3 bases; unmatched bases: 7. The CDR3 nucleotides read TGCAGCGTTTCTGGACGGGAGGACTACAATGAGCAGTTCTTC. Protein product: CSVSGREDYNEQFF.